Listed below are T cell receptor beta chains from one sample, sequenced in a study of cytomegalovirus exposure and HLA in healthy donors. TCRdb's table, derived via immunoSEQ multiplex PCR, lists solely in-frame clones and lacks some. In the table there are about 160,000 clones, 80% of which are singletons. Sample: PBMCs. All receptors come from a male donor in good health and CMV-seropositive. Both conserved end residues are part of each CDR3. Fields, in order: CDR3 length, J gene, V gene, clone size, D gene, CDR3 DNA, CDR3 protein. D genes are given only for firm matches. Rows may omit the clone size; those that give it use once, few, many or a size class.

length: 15; J: TRBJ2-5; V: TRBV7-7; size: NA; D: TRBD2; DNA: TGTGCTAGCAGCTCCGTAGCGGGAGGGCCCGAGACCCAGTACTTC; CDR3: CASSSVAGGPETQYF
length: 15; J: TRBJ2-4; V: TRBV19; size: NA; D: TRBD1; DNA: TGTGCCAGTAGTATCAGTTGGACAGGGGGCAACATTCAGTACTTC; CDR3: CASSISWTGGNIQYF
length: 15; J: TRBJ2-7; V: TRBV7-9; size: NA; D: TRBD1; DNA: TGTTCCAGCAGCTCGACTTCAACAGGGGCGGTTATCGAGTACTTC; CDR3: CSSSSTSTGAVIEYF
length: 13; J: TRBJ1-1; V: TRBV18; size: NA; D: TRBD1; DNA: TGTGCCAGCCTGGGACAGGTGAACACTGAAGCTTTCTTT; CDR3: CASLGQVNTEAFF
length: 15; J: TRBJ2-1; V: TRBV5-5; size: once; D: TRBD1; DNA: TGTGCCAGCAGCTTCCGCGGGACAGGGGGTGGGGAGCAGTTCTTC; CDR3: CASSFRGTGGGEQFF
length: 13; J: TRBJ1-1; V: TRBV28; size: NA; D: NA; DNA: TGTGCCAGCAGTTTACAATTGAACACTGAAGCTTTCTTT; CDR3: CASSLQLNTEAFF
length: 15; J: TRBJ1-4; V: TRBV11-2; size: few; D: NA; DNA: TGTGCCAGCAGCTTAGGTGGGAGACCGGATGAAAAACTGTTTTTT; CDR3: CASSLGGRPDEKLFF
length: 21; J: TRBJ1-4; V: TRBV27; size: NA; D: NA; DNA: TGTGCCAGCAGTCGAACCCTACCACGAGCGACGACGGAAGCGACTAATGAAAAACTGTTTTTT; CDR3: CASSRTLPRATTEATNEKLFF
length: 15; J: TRBJ1-6; V: TRBV11-2; size: few; D: TRBD1; DNA: TGTGCCAGCAGCTTATCGGGACAGGGTAATTCACCCCTCCACTTT; CDR3: CASSLSGQGNSPLHF
length: 16; J: TRBJ1-4; V: TRBV7-8; size: once; D: NA; DNA: TGTGCCAGCAGCGGCCCCCACCGGGCAACTAATGAAAAACTGTTTTTT; CDR3: CASSGPHRATNEKLFF
length: 17; J: TRBJ2-2; V: TRBV5-1; size: NA; D: TRBD1; DNA: TGCGCCAGCAGCCACGACAGGGGGCCGGCCGGCACCGGGGAGCTGTTTTTT; CDR3: CASSHDRGPAGTGELFF
length: 15; J: TRBJ2-2; V: TRBV5-1; size: NA; D: NA; DNA: TGCGCCAGCAGCTTGGGGGGGACTAACACCGGGGAGCTGTTTTTT; CDR3: CASSLGGTNTGELFF
length: 14; J: TRBJ1-5; V: TRBV7-2; size: NA; D: NA; DNA: TGTGCCAGCAGCTACGACAGCCATAATCAGCCCCAGCATTTT; CDR3: CASSYDSHNQPQHF
length: 13; J: TRBJ2-1; V: TRBV5-1; size: NA; D: NA; DNA: TGCGCCAGCAGCTTGCGCTCCTACAATGAGCAGTTCTTC; CDR3: CASSLRSYNEQFF
length: 15; J: TRBJ1-2; V: TRBV7-2; size: NA; D: TRBD1; DNA: TGTGCCAGCAGCTTATTTTTACAGGGGGACGCTGAGTACACCTTC; CDR3: CASSLFLQGDAEYTF
length: 12; J: TRBJ2-5; V: TRBV11-3; size: few; D: NA; DNA: TGTGCCAGCAGCTTGGACAGAGAGACCCAGTACTTC; CDR3: CASSLDRETQYF
length: 11; J: TRBJ2-2; V: TRBV6-5; size: NA; D: NA; DNA: TGTGCCAGCAGTACGGCCGGGGAGCTGTTTTTT; CDR3: CASSTAGELFF
length: 16; J: TRBJ2-1; V: TRBV2; size: NA; D: TRBD2; DNA: TGTGCCAGCAGTGAAGGAAGGAGCGGGAGGGCCGGTGAGCAGTTCTTC; CDR3: CASSEGRSGRAGEQFF
length: 15; J: TRBJ1-4; V: TRBV9; size: NA; D: TRBD1; DNA: TGTGCCAGCAGCGTCTACAGGGGAGGTAATGAAAAACTGTTTTTT; CDR3: CASSVYRGGNEKLFF
length: 14; J: TRBJ2-5; V: TRBV7-6; size: NA; D: NA; DNA: TGTGCCAGCAGCTTGAATCGGGGAGTTGAGACCCAGTACTTC; CDR3: CASSLNRGVETQYF
length: 14; J: TRBJ2-7; V: TRBV2; size: NA; D: TRBD2; DNA: TGTGCCAGCGGGCGCGGGAGTGTAGCCTACGAGCAGTACTTC; CDR3: CASGRGSVAYEQYF
length: 17; J: TRBJ2-7; V: TRBV25-1; size: NA; D: NA; DNA: TGTGCCAGCAGTGAATCAGAATACCAGGACAACGCCTACGAGCAGTACTTC; CDR3: CASSESEYQDNAYEQYF
length: 14; J: TRBJ2-3; V: TRBV4-2; size: NA; D: TRBD2; DNA: TGTGCCAGCAGCCAAGGGACTAGTCAAGATACGCAGTATTTT; CDR3: CASSQGTSQDTQYF
length: 14; J: TRBJ1-5; V: TRBV5-5; size: NA; D: NA; DNA: TGTGCCAGCAGCTTGGCCGGTGGTAATCAGCCCCAGCATTTT; CDR3: CASSLAGGNQPQHF
length: 15; J: TRBJ2-1; V: TRBV5-6; size: NA; D: TRBD2; DNA: TGTGCCAGCAGCTTTCGGGTAGCGGGCAACAATGAGCAGTTCTTC; CDR3: CASSFRVAGNNEQFF
length: 15; J: TRBJ2-1; V: TRBV7-3; size: NA; D: TRBD2; DNA: TGTGCCAGCAGCCAAACTAGCGGGAATTACAATGAGCAGTTCTTC; CDR3: CASSQTSGNYNEQFF
length: 13; J: TRBJ1-1; V: TRBV6-1; size: NA; D: NA; DNA: TGTGCCAGCAGTCGACACCTGAACACTGAAGCTTTCTTT; CDR3: CASSRHLNTEAFF
length: 17; J: TRBJ2-7; V: TRBV14; size: NA; D: TRBD2; DNA: TGTGCCAGCAGCCCCTCTCCGGGAGGCCTCCCCAAATACGAGCAGTACTTC; CDR3: CASSPSPGGLPKYEQYF
length: 15; J: TRBJ1-4; V: TRBV18; size: NA; D: NA; DNA: TGTGCCAGCTCTAACGACCGACAAGGTGTAGGAAAACTGTTTTTT; CDR3: CASSNDRQGVGKLFF
length: 17; J: TRBJ2-1; V: TRBV9; size: NA; D: NA; DNA: TGTGCCAGCAGCGTAGCTCCAGCGGCCAGCTCCTACAATGAGCAGTTCTTC; CDR3: CASSVAPAASSYNEQFF
length: 16; J: TRBJ2-1; V: TRBV10-3; size: NA; D: TRBD1; DNA: TGTGCCATCACAGGACAGGGGTTCAGCTCCTACAATGAGCAGTTCTTC; CDR3: CAITGQGFSSYNEQFF
length: 15; J: TRBJ2-7; V: TRBV28; size: NA; D: NA; DNA: TGTGCCAGCAGTTCCCCCCAAGGGGCTTTCAACGAGCAGTACTTC; CDR3: CASSSPQGAFNEQYF
length: 15; J: TRBJ1-5; V: TRBV18; size: NA; D: TRBD1; DNA: TGTGCCAGCTCGGTTGGACAGGGTTACAATCAGCCCCAGCATTTT; CDR3: CASSVGQGYNQPQHF
length: 15; J: TRBJ2-1; V: TRBV7-8; size: once; D: NA; DNA: TGTGCCAGCAGCCGAGCGGAGAGGTTTTACAATGAGCAGTTCTTC; CDR3: CASSRAERFYNEQFF
length: 17; J: TRBJ2-2; V: TRBV28; size: NA; D: TRBD1; DNA: TGTGCCAGCAGTCCGCGGACAGGGGGGGTTTATGCCGGGGAGCTGTTTTTT; CDR3: CASSPRTGGVYAGELFF
length: 15; J: TRBJ2-1; V: TRBV6-6; size: NA; D: TRBD1; DNA: TGTGCCAGCAGCCGGACAGGAACGAGCTACAATGAGCAGTTCTTC; CDR3: CASSRTGTSYNEQFF
length: 14; J: TRBJ2-7; V: TRBV5-4; size: once; D: TRBD1; DNA: TGTGCCAGCAGCCAGGGACAGGAGTTATATGAGCAGTACTTC; CDR3: CASSQGQELYEQYF